This T cell receptor (beta chain) was documented in a study of blood T cell repertoires in COVID-19. Study-level information: The United States, Italy and Spain were the sources of the acute and convalescent COVID-19 samples. The cDNA or gDNA used as material had been derived from T cells, B-cell-depleted T cells, or PBMCs.

Original methodology: Nucleated cell number was recorded as an estimate derived from reference gene primer amplification. Profiling relied on immunoSEQ multiplex PCR, and the TCRdb table lists in-frame clones only, not all of them. V, J and clone size were drawn from that table, and D and trimming were deduced from the DNA. Of 55,000 to 75,000 clones in the sample, about 81% were seen once. This clone was observed once. There are 14 residues in the CDR3. Between the trimmed V and J ends, which lost 2 bases and 9 bases, there was a span of 11 bases. Germline V gene data show CDR1 as MNHEY and CDR2 as SVGAGI.

V usage is TRBV6-5 and J usage is TRBJ1-6, with unresolved D. The sequenced sample consisted of peripheral blood. The clonotype was recovered from an elderly man with acute or convalescent COVID-19. This CDR3 reads CASSYTSWGSPLHF. CDR3 coding DNA: TGTGCCAGCAGTTACACTAGTTGGGGTTCACCCCTCCACTTT.